This T cell receptor (beta chain) originates from a study of blood T cells in healthy people across ages. Study-level results: Using unsorted PBMCs precluded a conclusive naive versus antigen-experienced comparison. CMV status of donors was unknown, possibly confounding expanded clonotype changes.

Combining a sample-barcoded 5' primer with a J-beta primer mix, a second PCR ran for 7 to 11 cycles. The template-switch adaptor, which had 12 random nucleotides, put a tag on each cDNA molecule. TCRdb reanalysed the 5' RACE reads using MiXCR and keeps one entry per CDR3 protein. The sample shows hundreds of thousands of distinct CDR3 sequences, roughly 30% of them seen only once. The CDR3 has 17 amino acids. Germline V gives CDR1 LGHDT, CDR2 YNNKEL (reference sequence). Germline trimming cut 1 base from V and 5 bases from J; bases unmatched to any gene: 10. Per individual sample, total RNA of at least 5.5 micrograms was extracted. As concerns this clonotype: Its target is unknown. Because it lacks the conserved phenylalanine or tryptophan at the end, this CDR3 is likely a read error.

Sample: blood. V and J are TRBV3-1 and TRBJ2-5; 10 bases agree with TRBD2. This TCR came from an elderly woman in good health. Here the CDR3 DNA reads TGTGCCAGCAGCCAAGGTCTCGGTAGCGGGAGGAGGGAGACCCAGTACGGC. This translates into CASSQGLGSGRRETQYG.